This note documents a single T cell receptor (beta chain) sequence. Its antigen is not identified. This sample stems from a study of metastatic and nonmetastatic thyroid tumors. About the research overall: Repertoires from blood and tumor or nodule tissue of malignant and benign thyroid patients were compared. General observations from the study: Versus benign nodules, malignant thyroid tumors reportedly had significantly higher TCR beta diversity, in blood and tumor.

In the original analysis: CDR3 was compared across clinicopathological groups, and the resulting differences were used to build a distant-metastasis classifier for papillary thyroid cancer. TCRdb re-analyzed the PCR reads through MiXCR. In this record, the V and J calls reflect TCRdb's handling and not the investigators' own analysis. This sample has about 69,000 clones; over 12% occur once, and the top ten carry over 6%. This CDR3 is 13 amino acids long. CDR1 is KGHSH and CDR2 is LQKENI in the germline V gene. V lost 9 bases and J 7 bases, leaving 18 bases between the germline ends. None of the patients had undergone any treatment ahead of thyroid surgery.

The V call is TRBV18, the J call TRBJ1-2; D gene uncertain. This sequence originates from a male donor with papillary thyroid cancer or a benign thyroid nodule (not recorded which). Some clones in this sample may be carry-over from other donors' samples. Input material: blood. CDR3 protein: CARYKARSGGYTF. The CDR3 coding sequence is TGTGCCAGATACAAGGCGCGTTCTGGTGGCTACACCTTC.